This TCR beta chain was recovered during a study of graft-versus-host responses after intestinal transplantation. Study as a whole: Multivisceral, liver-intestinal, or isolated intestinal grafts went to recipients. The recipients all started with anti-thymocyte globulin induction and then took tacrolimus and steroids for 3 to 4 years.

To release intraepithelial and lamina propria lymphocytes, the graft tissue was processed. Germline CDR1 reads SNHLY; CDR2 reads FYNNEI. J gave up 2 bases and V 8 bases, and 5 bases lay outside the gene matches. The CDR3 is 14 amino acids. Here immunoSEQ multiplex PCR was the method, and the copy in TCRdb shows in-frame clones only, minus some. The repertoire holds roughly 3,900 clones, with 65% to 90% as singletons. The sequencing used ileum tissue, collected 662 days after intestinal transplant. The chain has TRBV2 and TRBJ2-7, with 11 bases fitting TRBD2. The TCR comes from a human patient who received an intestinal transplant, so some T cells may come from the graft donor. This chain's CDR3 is CASGIAGGPYEQYF. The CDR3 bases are TGTGCCAGCGGCATAGCGGGGGGGCCCTACGAGCAGTACTTC.